This TCR beta chain appears in the sequencing data of a study of T cell responses to AZD1222 COVID-19 vaccine. The study's findings and limits: Within unmutated variant regions lay the reported targets of nearly half of spike-specific TCRs. No day 14 peak samples; only post-peak repertoires were characterized. Spike was spanned by vaccine-associated CD4 TCRs, with dominance at 160-218 and 743-854.

Sequencing used immunoSEQ multiplex PCR; TCRdb keeps in-frame clones, though not all of them. In the table there are roughly 100,000 clones, roughly 90% of which are singletons. The V and J ends lost 5 bases and 1 base respectively, with 15 bases between them. This CDR3 is built from 16 residues. CDR1 SGHTA and CDR2 FQGNSA come from the germline V gene. As for this clone: Its antigen remains unidentified.

The sequenced sample was peripheral blood, obtained on day 0 of AZD1222 vaccination. The chain couples TRBV7-2 to TRBJ1-3; D might be TRBD1 (5 bases). This TCR derives from an adult in good health. Here the CDR3 DNA reads TGTGCCAGCAGCCGGGGGATGAATCCATCTGGAAACACCATATATTTT. Encoded protein: CASSRGMNPSGNTIYF. Full variable domain (missing parts from reference TRBV7-2 and TRBJ1-3): GAGVSQSPSNKVTEKGKDVELRCDPISGHTALYWYRQSLGQGLEFLIYFQGNSAPDKSGLPSDRFSAERTGGSVSTLTIQRTQQEDSAVYLCASSRGMNPSGNTIYFGEGSWLTVV.